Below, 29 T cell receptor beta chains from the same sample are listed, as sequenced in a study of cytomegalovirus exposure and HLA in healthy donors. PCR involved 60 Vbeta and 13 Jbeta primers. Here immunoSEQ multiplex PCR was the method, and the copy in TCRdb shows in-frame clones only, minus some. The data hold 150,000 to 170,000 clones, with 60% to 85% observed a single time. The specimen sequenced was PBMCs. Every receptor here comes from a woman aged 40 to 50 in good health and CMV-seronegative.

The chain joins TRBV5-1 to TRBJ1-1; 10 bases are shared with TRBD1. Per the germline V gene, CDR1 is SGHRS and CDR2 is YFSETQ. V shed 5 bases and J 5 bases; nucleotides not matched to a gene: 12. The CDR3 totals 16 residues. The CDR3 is CASRPDRGRKGTEAFF. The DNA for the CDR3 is TGCGCCAGCAGGCCTGACAGGGGGCGGAAAGGGACTGAAGCTTTCTTT. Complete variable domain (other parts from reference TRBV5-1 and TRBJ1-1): KAGVTQTPRYLIKTRGQQVTLSCSPISGHRSVSWYQQTPGQGLQFLFEYFSETQRNKGNFPGRFSGRQFSNSRSEMNVSTLELGDSALYLCASRPDRGRKGTEAFFGQGTRLTVV.

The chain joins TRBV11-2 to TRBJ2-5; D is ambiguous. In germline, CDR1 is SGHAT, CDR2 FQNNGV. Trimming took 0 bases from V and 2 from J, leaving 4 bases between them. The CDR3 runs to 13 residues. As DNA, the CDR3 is TGTGCCAGCAGCTTAGATAGTCAAGAGACCCAGTACTTC. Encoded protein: CASSLDSQETQYF.

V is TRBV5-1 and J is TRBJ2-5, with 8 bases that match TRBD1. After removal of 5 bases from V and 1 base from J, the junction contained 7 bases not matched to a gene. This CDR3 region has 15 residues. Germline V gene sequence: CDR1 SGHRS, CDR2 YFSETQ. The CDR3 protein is CASRATGQGQETQYF. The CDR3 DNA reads TGCGCCAGCAGAGCGACCGGACAGGGCCAAGAGACCCAGTACTTC.

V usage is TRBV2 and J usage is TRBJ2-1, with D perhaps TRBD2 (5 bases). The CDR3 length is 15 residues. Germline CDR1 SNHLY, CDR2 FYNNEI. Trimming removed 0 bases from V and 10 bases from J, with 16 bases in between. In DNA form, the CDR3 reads TGTGCCAGCAGTGAAGCGGAGGTAGTGGCGGGCGAGCAGTTCTTC. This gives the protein CASSEAEVVAGEQFF.

In nucleotides, the CDR3 is TGTGCCTGGACGGTCCCAGGGCACTACAATGAGCAGTTCTTC. As protein: CAWTVPGHYNEQFF. The V and J genes are TRBV30 and TRBJ2-1, with D tentatively TRBD1 (5 bases). V lost 4 bases and J 3 bases, leaving 13 bases between the germline ends. This CDR3 has 14 residues. Germline assignment: CDR1 GTSNPN and CDR2 SVGIG (reference sequence).

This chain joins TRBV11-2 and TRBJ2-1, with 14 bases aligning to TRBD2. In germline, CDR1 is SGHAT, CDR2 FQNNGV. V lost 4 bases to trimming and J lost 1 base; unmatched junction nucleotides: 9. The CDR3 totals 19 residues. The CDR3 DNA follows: TGTGCCAGCAGCTCTCAGACTAGCGGGAGGGTAGGATCCTACAATGAGCAGTTCTTC. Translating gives CASSSQTSGRVGSYNEQFF.

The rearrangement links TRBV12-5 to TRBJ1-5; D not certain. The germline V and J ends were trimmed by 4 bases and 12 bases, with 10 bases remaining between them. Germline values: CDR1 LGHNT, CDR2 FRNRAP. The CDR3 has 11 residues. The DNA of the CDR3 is TGTGCTAGTGGTTCCGGGATGCTCCAGCATTTT. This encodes CASGSGMLQHF.

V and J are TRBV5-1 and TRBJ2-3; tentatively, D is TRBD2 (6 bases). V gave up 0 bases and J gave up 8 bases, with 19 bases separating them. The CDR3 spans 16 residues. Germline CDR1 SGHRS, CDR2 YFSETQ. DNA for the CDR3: TGCGCCAGCAGCTTGGAGCGGGTAGCGGCAATCGGTACGCAGTATTTT. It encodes CASSLERVAAIGTQYF.

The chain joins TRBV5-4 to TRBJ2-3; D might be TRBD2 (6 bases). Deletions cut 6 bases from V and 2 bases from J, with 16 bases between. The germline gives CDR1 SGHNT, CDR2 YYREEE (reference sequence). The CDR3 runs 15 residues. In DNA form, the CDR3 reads TGTGCCAGCAACCAACCGGGACTTAACACAGATACGCAGTATTTT. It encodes CASNQPGLNTDTQYF.

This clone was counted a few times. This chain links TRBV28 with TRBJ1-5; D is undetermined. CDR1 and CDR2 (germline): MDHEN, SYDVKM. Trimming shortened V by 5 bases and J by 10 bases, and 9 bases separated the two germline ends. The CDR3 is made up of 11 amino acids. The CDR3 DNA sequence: TGTGCCAGCAGTCCCCGGGGACCCCAGCATTTT. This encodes CASSPRGPQHF.

The CDR3 spells CASSLRQVGTEAFF. The CDR3 bases are TGCGCCAGCAGCTTGAGACAGGTTGGCACTGAAGCTTTCTTT. V usage is TRBV5-1 and J usage is TRBJ1-1; TRBD1 is a possible D gene (6 bases). The length of the CDR3 is 14 residues. Germline CDR1 SGHRS, CDR2 YFSETQ. V lost 1 base and J lost 4, with 11 bases in between.

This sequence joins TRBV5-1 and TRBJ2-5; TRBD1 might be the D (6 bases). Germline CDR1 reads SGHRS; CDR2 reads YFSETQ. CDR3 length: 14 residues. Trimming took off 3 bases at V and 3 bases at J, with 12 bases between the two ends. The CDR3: CASSSIQGEETQYF. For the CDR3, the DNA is TGCGCCAGCAGCTCCATACAGGGAGAAGAGACCCAGTACTTC. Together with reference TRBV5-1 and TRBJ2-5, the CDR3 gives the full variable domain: KAGVTQTPRYLIKTRGQQVTLSCSPISGHRSVSWYQQTPGQGLQFLFEYFSETQRNKGNFPGRFSGRQFSNSRSEMNVSTLELGDSALYLCASSSIQGEETQYFGPGTRLLVL.

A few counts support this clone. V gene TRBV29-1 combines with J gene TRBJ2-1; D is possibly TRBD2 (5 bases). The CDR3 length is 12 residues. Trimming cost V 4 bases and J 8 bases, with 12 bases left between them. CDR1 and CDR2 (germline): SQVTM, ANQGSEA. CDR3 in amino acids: CSVVLGSDEQFF. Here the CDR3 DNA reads TGCAGCGTTGTTCTTGGGAGCGATGAGCAGTTCTTC.

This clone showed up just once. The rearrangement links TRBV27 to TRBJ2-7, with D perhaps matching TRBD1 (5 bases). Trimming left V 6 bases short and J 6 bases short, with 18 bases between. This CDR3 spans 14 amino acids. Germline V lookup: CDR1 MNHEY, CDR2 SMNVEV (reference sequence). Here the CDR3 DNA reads TGTGCCAGCAGCACAGGAATCCCGGTTGGCGAGCAGTACTTC. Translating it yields CASSTGIPVGEQYF.

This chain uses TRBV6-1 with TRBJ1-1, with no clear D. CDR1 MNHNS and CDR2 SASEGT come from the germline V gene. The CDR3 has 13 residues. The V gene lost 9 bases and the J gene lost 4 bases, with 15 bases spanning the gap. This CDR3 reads CASRSRGSTEAFF. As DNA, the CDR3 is TGTGCCAGTCGCTCCCGAGGGAGCACTGAAGCTTTCTTT.

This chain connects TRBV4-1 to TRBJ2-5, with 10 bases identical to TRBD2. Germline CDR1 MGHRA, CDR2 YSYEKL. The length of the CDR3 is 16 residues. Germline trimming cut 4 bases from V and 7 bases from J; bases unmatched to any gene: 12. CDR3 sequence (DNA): TGCGCCAGCAGCCGTGAGAGAGCGGGGGGGTATGTGACCCAGTACTTC. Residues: CASSRERAGGYVTQYF.

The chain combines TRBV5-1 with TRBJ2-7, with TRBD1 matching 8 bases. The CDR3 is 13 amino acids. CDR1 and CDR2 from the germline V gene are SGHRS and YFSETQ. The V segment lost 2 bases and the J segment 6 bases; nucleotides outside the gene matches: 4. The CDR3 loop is CASSFPTGGEQYF. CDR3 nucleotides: TGCGCCAGCAGCTTTCCCACAGGGGGCGAGCAGTACTTC. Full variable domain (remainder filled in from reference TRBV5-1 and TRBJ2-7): KAGVTQTPRYLIKTRGQQVTLSCSPISGHRSVSWYQQTPGQGLQFLFEYFSETQRNKGNFPGRFSGRQFSNSRSEMNVSTLELGDSALYLCASSFPTGGEQYFGPGTRLTVT.

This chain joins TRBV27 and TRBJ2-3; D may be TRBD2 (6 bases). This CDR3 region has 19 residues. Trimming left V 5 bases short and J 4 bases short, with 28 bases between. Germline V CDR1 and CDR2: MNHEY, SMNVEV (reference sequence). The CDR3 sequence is CASSPSLGRGSNNPDTQYF. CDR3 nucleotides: TGTGCCAGCAGTCCAAGCCTAGGTCGGGGGAGTAACAACCCAGATACGCAGTATTTT.

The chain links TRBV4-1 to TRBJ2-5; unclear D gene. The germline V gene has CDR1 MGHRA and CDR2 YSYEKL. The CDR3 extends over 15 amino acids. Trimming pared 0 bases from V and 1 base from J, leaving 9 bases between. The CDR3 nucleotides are TGCGCCAGCAGCCAAGATTCGGGTTTCCAAGAGACCCAGTACTTC. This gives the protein CASSQDSGFQETQYF.

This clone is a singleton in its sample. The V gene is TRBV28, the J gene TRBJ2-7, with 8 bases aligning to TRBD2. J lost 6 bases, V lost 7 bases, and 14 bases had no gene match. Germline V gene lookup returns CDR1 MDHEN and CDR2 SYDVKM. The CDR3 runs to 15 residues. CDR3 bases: TGTGCCAGCATCACACTCGGAGCGGGAGTTGGCGAGCAGTACTTC. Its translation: CASITLGAGVGEQYF.

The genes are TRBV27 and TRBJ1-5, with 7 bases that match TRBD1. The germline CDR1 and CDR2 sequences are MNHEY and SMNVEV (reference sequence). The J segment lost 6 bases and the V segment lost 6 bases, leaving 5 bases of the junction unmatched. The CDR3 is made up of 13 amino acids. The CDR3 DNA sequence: TGTGCCAGCAGCCGAGGGGGCGGTCAGCCCCAGCATTTT. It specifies CASSRGGGQPQHF.

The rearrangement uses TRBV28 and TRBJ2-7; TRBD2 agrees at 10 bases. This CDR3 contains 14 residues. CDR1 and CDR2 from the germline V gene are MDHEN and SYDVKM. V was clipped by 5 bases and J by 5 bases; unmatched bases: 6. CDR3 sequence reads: CASSGTSVFHEQYF. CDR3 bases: TGTGCCAGCAGTGGGACTAGCGTCTTCCACGAGCAGTACTTC. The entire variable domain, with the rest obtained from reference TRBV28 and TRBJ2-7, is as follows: DVKVTQSSRYLVKRTGEKVFLECVQDMDHENMFWYRQDPGLGLRLIYFSYDVKMKEKGDIPEGYSVSREKKERFSLILESASTNQTSMYLCASSGTSVFHEQYFGPGTRLTVT.

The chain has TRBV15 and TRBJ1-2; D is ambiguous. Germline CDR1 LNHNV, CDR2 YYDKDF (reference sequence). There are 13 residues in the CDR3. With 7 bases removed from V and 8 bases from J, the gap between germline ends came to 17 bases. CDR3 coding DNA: TGTGCCACCACACCAGGTCCCTCATCGGGCTACACCTTC. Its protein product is CATTPGPSSGYTF. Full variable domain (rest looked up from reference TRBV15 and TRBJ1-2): DAMVIQNPRYQVTQFGKPVTLSCSQTLNHNVMYWYQQKSSQAPKLLFHYYDKDFNNEADTPDNFQSRRPNTSFCFLDIRSPGLGDTAMYLCATTPGPSSGYTFGSGTRLTVV.

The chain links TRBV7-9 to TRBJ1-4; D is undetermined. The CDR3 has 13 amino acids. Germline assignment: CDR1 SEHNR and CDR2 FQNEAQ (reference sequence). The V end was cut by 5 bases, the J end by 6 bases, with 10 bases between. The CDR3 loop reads CASSLDGDEKLFF. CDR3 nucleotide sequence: TGTGCCAGCAGCCTTGACGGGGATGAAAAACTGTTTTTT.

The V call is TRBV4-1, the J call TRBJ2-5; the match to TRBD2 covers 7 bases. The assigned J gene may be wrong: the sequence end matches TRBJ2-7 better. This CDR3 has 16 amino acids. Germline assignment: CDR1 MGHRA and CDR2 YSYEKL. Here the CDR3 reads CASSQESSGLSYEQYF. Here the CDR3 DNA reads TGCGCCAGCAGCCAAGAAAGTAGCGGGCTCTCCTACGAGCAGTACTTC.

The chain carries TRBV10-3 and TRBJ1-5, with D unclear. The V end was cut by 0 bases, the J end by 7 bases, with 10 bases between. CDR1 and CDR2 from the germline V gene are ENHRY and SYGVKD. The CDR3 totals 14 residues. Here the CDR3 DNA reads TGTGCCATCAGTGAGTCTACGAGGGAGCAGCCCCAGCATTTT. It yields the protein CAISESTREQPQHF.

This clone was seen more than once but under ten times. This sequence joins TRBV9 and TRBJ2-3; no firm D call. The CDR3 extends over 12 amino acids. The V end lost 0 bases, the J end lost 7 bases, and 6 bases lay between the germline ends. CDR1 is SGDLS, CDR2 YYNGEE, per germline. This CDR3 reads CASSVDSYTQYF. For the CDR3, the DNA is TGTGCCAGCAGCGTAGACTCATATACGCAGTATTTT.

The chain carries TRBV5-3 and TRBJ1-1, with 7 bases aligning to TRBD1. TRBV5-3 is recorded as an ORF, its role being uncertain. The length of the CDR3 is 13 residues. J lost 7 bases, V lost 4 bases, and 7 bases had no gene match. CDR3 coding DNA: TGTGCCAGAAGCGCTCGGACAGGAGATGAAGCTTTCTTT. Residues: CARSARTGDEAFF.

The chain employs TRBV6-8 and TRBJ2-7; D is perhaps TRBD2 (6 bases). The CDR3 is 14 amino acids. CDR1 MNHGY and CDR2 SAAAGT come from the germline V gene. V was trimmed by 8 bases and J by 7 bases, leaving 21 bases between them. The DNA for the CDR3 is TGTGCCAGCTCCCGGAGGGCCGGCCTTCGGGAGCAGTACTTC. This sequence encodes CASSRRAGLREQYF.